This T cell receptor beta chain was recorded in a study of persistence of HIV-infected CD4 T cells. Study-wide background: A median of roughly 8 years of suppressive ART preceded sampling. Blood samples, up to roughly 200 mL, came from multiple time points, except two leukapheresis donors sampled once.

The germline V and J ends were trimmed by 0 bases and 0 bases, with 3 bases remaining between them. CDR1 and CDR2 (germline): SGHNT, YYREEE (reference sequence). This CDR3 comprises 14 residues. Comment on this clone: Its cognate antigen is unknown.

The libraries were made with immunoSEQ version 4 in survey mode. Assay used: immunoSEQ multiplex PCR; TCRdb lists only in-frame clones, some missing. The table has about 28,000 clones, approximately 78% seen once; the top ten hold less than 5%. Cells were stimulated with CMV-infected fibroblast lysates at about 9.4 ug/mL. Memory cells lacking CD40L and CD69 with high CD45RO were sorted. This TCR derives from an adult man with HIV who was CMV-seropositive. Source: CD4+ T cells sorted from PBMCs after roughly 18-hour stimulation, taken from a patient who received antiretroviral therapy. The rearrangement uses TRBV5-4 and TRBJ1-4; no firm D call. CDR3 nucleotides: TGTGCCAGCAGCTTGGGGGCAACTAATGAAAAACTGTTTTTT. The encoded protein is CASSLGATNEKLFF.